This TCR beta chain was found in a study of blood T cell repertoires in COVID-19. The overall study: Whether acute or convalescent, the COVID-19 samples came from the United States, Italy and Spain.

Participants came from about 24 US areas, aged about 18 to 89 years. Participants' own reports of clinical history determined their cohort assignment. Exposed participants came across a COVID-19 case within 2 weeks before study entry. Here immunoSEQ multiplex PCR was the method, and the copy in TCRdb shows in-frame clones only, minus some. In the table there are some 360,000 clones, approximately 91% of which are singletons. J lost 1 base, V lost 3 bases, and 2 bases had no gene match. Germline-derived CDR1 and CDR2 are SGHRS and YFSETQ. The CDR3 length is 15 residues. This chain connects TRBV5-1 to TRBJ1-3; TRBD1 matches 9 bases. The sequence derives from a young woman who had been exposed to COVID-19. Material: PBMCs or T cells enriched from blood (not recorded which). CDR3 bases: TGCGCCAGCAGCTCTGGACAGGGGTCTGGAAACACCATATATTTT. It specifies CASSSGQGSGNTIYF. Drawing the rest from reference TRBV5-1 and TRBJ1-3, the complete variable domain is KAGVTQTPRYLIKTRGQQVTLSCSPISGHRSVSWYQQTPGQGLQFLFEYFSETQRNKGNFPGRFSGRQFSNSRSEMNVSTLELGDSALYLCASSSGQGSGNTIYFGEGSWLTVV.